The clone carrying this TCR beta chain was seen many times. Its antigen remains unknown. The data stem from a study of spatial heterogeneity in lung cancer. Study-wide context: Counts of TCR transcripts in tumor regions correlated strongly with a matched bulk RNA-seq T cell module score.

The study tagged each TCR cDNA molecule with a unique molecular identifier. Each CDR3 protein gets one entry after TCRdb re-called the 5' RACE reads with MiXCR. The sample shows approximately 13,000 distinct CDR3 sequences, approximately 4.6% of them seen only once. Study conclusions and caveats: Intratumoral expanded alpha and beta TCR counts were found to track tumor mutation counts.

Time point here: sample taken at primary tumor resection. Trimming left V 6 bases short and J 6 bases short, with 27 bases between. CDR1 and CDR2 from the germline V gene are DFQATT and SNEGSKA (reference sequence). The CDR3 runs 16 residues. The sample in question was lung tumor tissue, obtained at surgery. The chain is built from TRBV20-1 and TRBJ2-7; possible D gene TRBD1, 6 bases. This receptor was identified in a male donor with early-stage non-small cell lung cancer. The CDR3 DNA sequence: TGCAGTGCCCCCCTTCCGGCAGGGGCTATTGAAGGCGAGCAGTACTTC. Amino acids: CSAPLPAGAIEGEQYF.